These 21 T cell receptor beta chains were sequenced from one sample in a study of beta chain features in type 1 diabetes (dated by TCRdb to 2016 to 2018). Receptor libraries were prepared by the immunoSEQ multiplex PCR assay. The entire amount of isolated RNA was reverse transcribed using the High Capacity cDNA Reverse Transcription Kit, so the sequenced TCRB transcripts were expressed ones. In its TCRdb copy, this immuneACCESS table keeps in-frame sequences only and misses some clones. Where compared with another copy, unresolved V genes explain less than half of these, and the others have no known cause. In this sample the table shows hundreds of thousands of clones, 30% of which occur a single time. The biggest ten clones account for around 0.065% of the sample. The sequenced sample was naive CD4+ T cells from blood. What this sample's cell subset or site label stands for: true naive CD4+ T cells. The receptors stem from a man aged 18 to 29 in good health.

The rearrangement joins TRBV29-1 to TRBJ2-5, with D uncertain. V was trimmed by 3 bases and J by 7 bases, leaving 9 bases between them. The CDR3 is made up of 11 amino acids. Germline CDR1 and CDR2: SQVTM and ANQGSEA. The CDR3 reads CSVDTRGTQYF. CDR3 in DNA: TGCAGCGTTGACACAAGAGGGACCCAGTACTTC.

The chain carries TRBV7-2 and TRBJ2-7; perhaps TRBD2 as D (5 bases). With 5 bases removed from V and 0 bases from J, the gap between germline ends came to 14 bases. Germline CDR1 reads SGHTA; CDR2 reads FQGNSA. The CDR3 has 15 amino acids. CDR3 DNA: TGTGCCAGCAGCCCCACAGCGGACCCCTCCTACGAGCAGTACTTC. As protein: CASSPTADPSYEQYF.

The chain links TRBV30 to TRBJ2-1, with 11 bases aligning to TRBD1. Germline assignment: CDR1 GTSNPN and CDR2 SVGIG (reference sequence). This CDR3 is 13 amino acids long. J lost 7 bases, V lost 6 bases, and 5 bases had no gene match. The CDR3 DNA is TGTGCCTGCGCGGACAGGGGGCTGAATGAGCAGTTCTTC. The encoded protein is CACADRGLNEQFF.

This clone has only a few counts. V is TRBV29-1 and J is TRBJ1-2; D is perhaps TRBD1 (5 bases). This CDR3 is built from 12 residues. The germline V gene has CDR1 SQVTM and CDR2 ANQGSEA. CDR3 loop: CTDSRGGDGYTF. CDR3 in DNA: TGCACCGATTCAAGGGGAGGGGATGGCTACACCTTC.

The chain combines TRBV23-1 with TRBJ1-5; 10 bases match TRBD1. TRBV23-1 is placed among ORFs of uncertain function. The CDR3 is 16 residues long. V lost 3 bases, J lost 5 bases, and 7 bases stayed unmatched. The DNA for the CDR3 is TGCGCCAGCAGTCAGTCCCGGGACAGGGGTGATCAGCCCCAGCATTTT. Translation: CASSQSRDRGDQPQHF.

This clone was observed a few times. The rearrangement joins TRBV29-1 to TRBJ2-3, with D possibly being TRBD2 (5 bases). Trimming removed 6 bases from V and 3 bases from J, with 19 bases in between. Germline assignment: CDR1 SQVTM and CDR2 ANQGSEA. The CDR3 totals 15 residues. The CDR3 loop is CSVEPMRDRTDTQYF. CDR3 nucleotide sequence: TGCAGCGTCGAGCCTATGAGGGATAGAACAGATACGCAGTATTTT.

This chain links TRBV25-1 with TRBJ2-1; D perhaps matches TRBD2 (6 bases). Trimming left V 3 bases short and J 7 bases short, with 13 bases between. Germline V lookup: CDR1 MGHDK, CDR2 SYGVNS. The CDR3 runs to 14 residues. CDR3 residues: CASSDPPGENEQFF. The DNA for the CDR3 is TGTGCCAGCAGTGATCCCCCGGGGGAGAATGAGCAGTTCTTC.

The chain recombines TRBV27 with TRBJ1-2, with TRBD1 identical over 8 bases. Germline V CDR1 and CDR2: MNHEY, SMNVEV (reference sequence). Trimming took 7 bases from V and 4 from J; bases not matched to a gene: 8. The CDR3 has 14 amino acids. CDR3 nucleotides: TGTGCCAGCACAGACAGGGGAAGAAGCTATGGCTACACCTTC. Protein: CASTDRGRSYGYTF.

This clone was seen more than once but under ten times. The gene calls are TRBV9 and TRBJ2-7; D possibly corresponds to TRBD1 (5 bases). CDR1 is SGDLS, CDR2 YYNGEE, per germline. This CDR3 contains 14 residues. The germline V and J ends were trimmed by 2 bases and 3 bases, with 12 bases remaining between them. CDR3 protein: CASSVTGLSYEQYF. Written as DNA, the CDR3 is TGTGCCAGCAGCGTTACAGGTCTAAGCTACGAGCAGTACTTC.

This clone was counted only a few times. This chain uses TRBV6-5 with TRBJ2-7, with TRBD1 identical over 7 bases. The J segment lost 2 bases and the V segment lost 4 bases, leaving 11 bases of the junction unmatched. The CDR3 runs to 16 residues. Germline assignment: CDR1 MNHEY and CDR2 SVGAGI. CDR3 DNA: TGTGCCAGCAGTTCCTACAGGGGACGGGCAGCCTACGAGCAGTACTTC. Amino acid sequence: CASSSYRGRAAYEQYF.

This clone turned up a few times. J is TRBJ2-1 and V is TRBV9, with TRBD1 matching 7 bases. CDR1 SGDLS and CDR2 YYNGEE come from the germline V gene. There are 14 residues in the CDR3. V dropped 3 bases and J dropped 5; count of bases not matched to a gene: 5. The CDR3 here is CASSATGTDNEQFF. The DNA for the CDR3 is TGTGCCAGCAGCGCAACCGGGACAGACAATGAGCAGTTCTTC.

This clone was observed a single time. The chain recombines TRBV25-1 with TRBJ2-1; D unclear. The CDR3 is 14 residues long. Germline CDR1 is MGHDK and CDR2 is SYGVNS. The V end lost 2 bases, the J end lost 5 bases, and 10 bases lay between the germline ends. CDR3 bases: TGTGCCAGCAGTGAAGCAGCAAAGGACAATGAGCAGTTCTTC. Translation gives CASSEAAKDNEQFF.

This clone turned up a few times. In DNA, the CDR3 is TGTGCCAGCAGCTTAGCCCTAGGAGGAGAAGAGACCCAGTACTTC. This translates into CASSLALGGEETQYF. This sequence joins TRBV13 and TRBJ2-5, with a weak D call TRBD2 (5 bases). The CDR3 loop spans 15 amino acids. Per the germline V gene, CDR1 is PRHDT and CDR2 is FYEKMQ (reference sequence). V lost 1 base, J lost 3 bases, and 12 bases lay in between.

To note about this clone: This same CDR3 is encoded by further DNA sequences in the sample. This sequence joins TRBV25-1 and TRBJ2-1, with D uncertain. Between the trimmed V and J ends, which lost 0 bases and 1 base, there was a span of 7 bases. From germline, CDR1 is MGHDK and CDR2 SYGVNS. This CDR3 comprises 15 residues. The CDR3 reads CASSEYGGSYNEQFF. CDR3 DNA: TGTGCCAGCAGTGAATACGGCGGATCCTACAATGAGCAGTTCTTC.

This clone was seen a few times. The chain is built from TRBV11-2 and TRBJ2-2; 11 positions match TRBD1. Germline assignment: CDR1 SGHAT and CDR2 FQNNGV. With V trimmed by 5 bases and J by 7 bases, 6 bases remained unmatched. This CDR3 region has 15 residues. The CDR3 sequence is CASSPRTGGGGELFF. In DNA form, the CDR3 reads TGTGCCAGCAGCCCTCGGACAGGGGGCGGCGGGGAGCTGTTTTTT.

The chain recombines TRBV30 with TRBJ2-7; 7 positions match TRBD2. This CDR3 region has 14 residues. Germline V gene lookup returns CDR1 GTSNPN and CDR2 SVGIG (reference sequence). The ends lost 5 bases at V and 6 bases at J; junction bases unmatched: 13. The CDR3 reads CAWSRGGSVSEQYF. In DNA form, the CDR3 reads TGTGCCTGGTCCCGGGGCGGGAGTGTGAGCGAGCAGTACTTC.

The rearrangement joins TRBV7-9 to TRBJ2-1, with 9 nucleotides matching TRBD2. J was trimmed by 8 bases and V by 2 bases; bases with no gene match: 10. CDR3 size: 16 residues. CDR1 is SEHNR, CDR2 FQNEAQ, per germline (reference sequence). The CDR3 is CASSLRLAGVIDEQFF. The CDR3 region has the DNA TGTGCCAGCAGCTTAAGATTAGCGGGAGTAATCGATGAGCAGTTCTTC.

J is TRBJ2-1 and V is TRBV29-1; the D is unclear. The CDR3 sequence is 12 residues long. Germline V lookup: CDR1 SQVTM, CDR2 ANQGSEA. Trimming stripped 5 bases from V and 3 bases from J, with 8 bases between. CDR3 coding DNA: TGCAGCGTTTCCAGAGACTACAATGAGCAGTTCTTC. Amino acids: CSVSRDYNEQFF.

In its sample, this clone was seen a few times. V gene TRBV9 combines with J gene TRBJ1-5; the match to TRBD1 covers 7 bases. There are 14 residues in the CDR3. Germline loops: CDR1 SGDLS, CDR2 YYNGEE. Trimming took 4 bases from V and 6 from J; bases not matched to a gene: 7. The CDR3 nucleotides are TGTGCCAGCAGCCCCAGGCAGGGGGGTCAGCCCCAGCATTTT. This codes for CASSPRQGGQPQHF.

The chain uses TRBV30 and TRBJ2-1, with a possible D match to TRBD2 (5 bases). This CDR3 spans 11 amino acids. From germline, CDR1 is GTSNPN and CDR2 SVGIG (reference sequence). Trimming cost V 4 bases and J 9 bases, with 10 bases left between them. The CDR3 sequence is CAWTSSSEQFF. CDR3 coding DNA: TGTGCCTGGACTAGCTCCAGTGAGCAGTTCTTC.

This clone was picked up a small number of times. The rearrangement joins TRBV7-9 to TRBJ2-1; D not resolved. The CDR3 totals 14 residues. Germline CDR1 SEHNR, CDR2 FQNEAQ (reference sequence). V was pared by 0 bases and J by 6 bases, with 9 bases between. The CDR3 DNA follows: TGTGCCAGCAGCTTAGCCCTAGAACTCAATGAGCAGTTCTTC. This encodes CASSLALELNEQFF.